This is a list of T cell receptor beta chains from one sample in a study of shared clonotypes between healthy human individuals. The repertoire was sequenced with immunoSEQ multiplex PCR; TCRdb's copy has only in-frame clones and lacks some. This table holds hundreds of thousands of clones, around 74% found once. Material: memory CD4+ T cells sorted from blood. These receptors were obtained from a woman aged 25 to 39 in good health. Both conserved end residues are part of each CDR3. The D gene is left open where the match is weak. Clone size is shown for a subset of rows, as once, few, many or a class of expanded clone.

TGTGCCAGCACCCCGTTGGGAACAGGGATTGTCGGGGAGCTGTTTTTT	CASTPLGTGIVGELFF	NA	TRBV5-6	TRBJ2-2	NA
TGTGCCAGCAGCCCATTAGGGTTTCAGCCCCAGCATTTT	CASSPLGFQPQHF	NA	TRBV27	TRBJ1-5	NA
TGTGCCAGTAGTATAGAAGAGGAGGTGGGCGGCTACACCTTC	CASSIEEEVGGYTF	NA	TRBV19	TRBJ1-2	few
TGTGCCAGCAGCACATGGGACAGGGGAGACGAGCAGTACTTC	CASSTWDRGDEQYF	TRBD1	TRBV7-9	TRBJ2-7	NA
TGCGCCAGCAGCTCCGCGGGCGGGAGTTTCGAGCAGTACTTC	CASSSAGGSFEQYF	TRBD2	TRBV5-1	TRBJ2-7	NA
TGCGCCAGCAGCTTGAGTGGCTGGGCTCTACAAGAGACCCAGTACTTC	CASSLSGWALQETQYF	NA	TRBV5-1	TRBJ2-5	few
TGTGCCACCAGCAGAGATTTCGGGGACAGGCAAAAGCCGTCTGGCTACACCTTC	CATSRDFGDRQKPSGYTF	TRBD1	TRBV15	TRBJ1-2	few
TGTGCCAGCAGTGAACTGGGCGGGGTGGGTGAAAAACTGTTTTTT	CASSELGGVGEKLFF	NA	TRBV6-1	TRBJ1-4	many
TGCGCCAGCAGCTTGGCCCCAGGGCCAGATCAGCCCCAGCATTTT	CASSLAPGPDQPQHF	NA	TRBV5-1	TRBJ1-5	NA
TGTGCCAGCAGCTTAGTTGCCAATGAGCAGTTCTTC	CASSLVANEQFF	NA	TRBV7-9	TRBJ2-1	NA
TGTGCCAGTAGTATAAACCTAGCGGGAGGGTACAATGAGCAGTTCTTC	CASSINLAGGYNEQFF	TRBD2	TRBV19	TRBJ2-1	few
TGTGCCAGCACTCCAACCGCCGGGACGGGCTTTGGCACTGAAGCTTTCTTT	CASTPTAGTGFGTEAFF	NA	TRBV27	TRBJ1-1	NA
TGTGCCAGCAGCTTAGGTCCGGGGGATGAAAAACTGTTTTTT	CASSLGPGDEKLFF	NA	TRBV7-9	TRBJ1-4	NA
TGCGCCAGCAGCTTGTTTAGCCGGGGGCTCGGGGAGACCCAGTACTTC	CASSLFSRGLGETQYF	NA	TRBV5-1	TRBJ2-5	NA
TGTGCCATCACCCCGGGACAGGGAACTGAAGCTTTCTTT	CAITPGQGTEAFF	TRBD1	TRBV10-3	TRBJ1-1	NA
TGTGCCAGCAGTTCGACCCGAGGACAGGGACTGGCCCAGTACTTC	CASSSTRGQGLAQYF	TRBD1	TRBV25-1	TRBJ2-5	NA
TGTGCCAGCAGAAGGACCACCAACACTGAAGCTTTCTTT	CASRRTTNTEAFF	NA	TRBV5-5	TRBJ1-1	NA
TGCGCCAGCTCCGGACAGGACCAAGAGACCCAGTACTTC	CASSGQDQETQYF	TRBD1	TRBV5-1	TRBJ2-5	NA
TGTGCCAGCGGACTAGCGGGAGGCCGCAACACCGGGGAGCTGTTTTTT	CASGLAGGRNTGELFF	TRBD2	TRBV7-9	TRBJ2-2	once
TGCGCCAGCAGCCAAGTTTCCGGTCGTCGAGAAAAACTGTTTTTT	CASSQVSGRREKLFF	NA	TRBV4-1	TRBJ1-4	NA
TGTGCCAGCAGCGCCGGGGGGATTGACAATCAGCCCCAGCATTTT	CASSAGGIDNQPQHF	NA	TRBV9	TRBJ1-5	NA
TGTGCCAGCGCTAGGACAGGGGCAGCTAACTATGGCTACACCTTC	CASARTGAANYGYTF	TRBD1	TRBV28	TRBJ1-2	few
TGTGCCACCGTTTCTGGGAGAGGGACCAAAAACATTCAGTACTTC	CATVSGRGTKNIQYF	NA	TRBV19	TRBJ2-4	few
TGTGCCAGCTCATTACCTACCGGGACAGGGAACACCGGGGAGCTGTTTTTT	CASSLPTGTGNTGELFF	TRBD1	TRBV18	TRBJ2-2	NA
TGCAGCGCCCCTCTATCCAAAAGCAATGAGCAGTTCTTC	CSAPLSKSNEQFF	NA	TRBV29-1	TRBJ2-1	few
TGTGCCAGCAGTGAACTTGTAGCGCCTACCGGGGAGCTGTTTTTT	CASSELVAPTGELFF	NA	TRBV2	TRBJ2-2	NA
TGTGCCAGCAGCCACATACGAACGACTAGAAAGAGTAGAAATGAGCAGTTCTTC	CASSHIRTTRKSRNEQFF	NA	TRBV11-2	TRBJ2-1	NA
TGCGCCAGCAGCCCCGCGACCGGCTCTGACAAAAACATTCAGTACTTC	CASSPATGSDKNIQYF	NA	TRBV4-1	TRBJ2-4	once
TGTGCCAGCAGCAAAGGGGCCCCGGGACAGGGGCAAGAGACCCAGTACTTC	CASSKGAPGQGQETQYF	NA	TRBV21-1	TRBJ2-5	NA
TGTGCCAGCGGGAGGGTAAATATCGGCGAGCAGTTCTTC	CASGRVNIGEQFF	TRBD2	TRBV6-5	TRBJ2-1	NA
TGTGCCACCAGCCTTGGGGGACAGAGCGCCTACGAGCAGTACTTC	CATSLGGQSAYEQYF	TRBD1	TRBV15	TRBJ2-7	NA
TGTGCCAGCAGGGGAGGGGGAACTAGCACAGATACGCAGTATTTT	CASRGGGTSTDTQYF	NA	TRBV7-3	TRBJ2-3	NA
TGTGCCAGCAGAACGACGGGACGGGTGAGAAACATTCAGTACTTC	CASRTTGRVRNIQYF	NA	TRBV28	TRBJ2-4	NA
TGCGCCAGCAGAGATCCGGTAGGGACCCAGTACTTC	CASRDPVGTQYF	NA	TRBV5-1	TRBJ2-5	few
TGTGCCAGCAGTTGGACAGGGGATAGCAACACCATATATTTT	CASSWTGDSNTIYF	TRBD1	TRBV6-1	TRBJ1-3	NA
TGTGCCAGCAGCTTAGGGACTAGCGTATACGAGCAGTACTTC	CASSLGTSVYEQYF	TRBD2	TRBV7-9	TRBJ2-7	NA
TGTGCCACCACATTTTCCGCAGGGGAAAAACTGTTTTTT	CATTFSAGEKLFF	NA	TRBV15	TRBJ1-4	NA
TGTGCCAGCAGGAAAAACAGGGGGTCGGTGGCTGAAGCTTTCTTT	CASRKNRGSVAEAFF	TRBD1	TRBV6-5	TRBJ1-1	NA
TGTGCCAGCATATCCACCTGGGGAGGTTACGAGCAGTACTTC	CASISTWGGYEQYF	NA	TRBV6-1	TRBJ2-7	NA
TGTGCCAGTAGTCCCCTTGGGGGAGCCTACAATGAGCAGTTCTTC	CASSPLGGAYNEQFF	NA	TRBV19	TRBJ2-1	NA
TGTGCCAGTAGTATGCCTAGCGGGAGCACGTACGAGCAGTACTTC	CASSMPSGSTYEQYF	TRBD2	TRBV19	TRBJ2-7	NA
TGCAGTGCTAGCCCCACAGATACGCAGTATTTT	CSASPTDTQYF	NA	TRBV20-1	TRBJ2-3	NA
TGTGCCAGCAGCTCGACCCCTAATGAGCAGTTCTTC	CASSSTPNEQFF	NA	TRBV7-6	TRBJ2-1	NA
TGTGCCAGCAGTTCTCAACTGACAGGGGGAAGCTCCTACGAGCAGTACTTC	CASSSQLTGGSSYEQYF	TRBD1	TRBV28	TRBJ2-7	NA
TGTGCCAGCAGCTTATGGCCACAGGGGCGGCAAGAGACCCAGTACTTC	CASSLWPQGRQETQYF	TRBD1	TRBV7-9	TRBJ2-5	once
TGTGCCAGCAGCTTAGAAGCGTATACGCAGTATTTT	CASSLEAYTQYF	NA	TRBV11-2	TRBJ2-3	NA
TGTGCCAGCAGTTCCTGGACAACTCTCGATCAGCCCCAGCATTTT	CASSSWTTLDQPQHF	NA	TRBV28	TRBJ1-5	NA
TGTGCCAGCAGCTTAGTATCAGGGGGCAACGAAAAACTGTTTTTT	CASSLVSGGNEKLFF	TRBD1	TRBV5-4	TRBJ1-4	NA
TGCGCCAGCAGCTTGTCGGGGGCGGGGAAAGCTTTCTTT	CASSLSGAGKAFF	NA	TRBV5-1	TRBJ1-1	NA
TGTGCCAGCAGCTTGGAGGAGGGGGCAGCTAGCGGGAGCTCCTACAATGAGCAGTTCTTC	CASSLEEGAASGSSYNEQFF	TRBD2	TRBV5-4	TRBJ2-1	NA
TGTGCCACCACGGGGGGAGCGGGCGGGAGTAAACAGCAGTACTTC	CATTGGAGGSKQQYF	TRBD2	TRBV28	TRBJ2-7	NA
TGTGCCAGTAGGAGACAGGGCTCCAACACCGGGGAGCTGTTTTTT	CASRRQGSNTGELFF	TRBD1	TRBV19	TRBJ2-2	NA
TGTGCCAGTAGTATTGGCCGGAAAGAGACCCAGTACTTC	CASSIGRKETQYF	NA	TRBV19	TRBJ2-5	few
TGTGCCAGCACCAAAGGGACGGGAGGCATTATCGAGCAGTACTTC	CASTKGTGGIIEQYF	TRBD2	TRBV9	TRBJ2-7	NA
TGTGCCATCAGTGAGTCTAAGGCTAGCGGGGACTACAATGAGCAGTTCTTC	CAISESKASGDYNEQFF	TRBD2	TRBV10-3	TRBJ2-1	NA
TGTGCCAGCAGTTACTCGGCTCGAACCTATGGCTACACCTTC	CASSYSARTYGYTF	NA	TRBV6-5	TRBJ1-2	NA
TGTGCCAGCAGTGAACTGGGGACCTCGGGTACGCAGTATTTT	CASSELGTSGTQYF	NA	TRBV2	TRBJ2-3	NA
TGTGCCAGCAGCTTAGCCCCCAACTATGGCTACACCTTC	CASSLAPNYGYTF	NA	TRBV5-6	TRBJ1-2	NA